The 10 T cell receptor beta chains reported below all come from one sample, sequenced in a study of blood T cell repertoires in COVID-19. Profiled with immunoSEQ multiplex PCR; TCRdb holds only in-frame clones, not every one. Among 140,000 to 150,000 clones, over 70% were seen once, and the ten largest hold 35% to 45%. The specimen sequenced was peripheral blood. These receptors were collected from a human donor in a cohort sampled during active COVID-19.

There are a few counts of this clone. The chain is built from TRBV28 and TRBJ1-5; TRBD1 might be the D (5 bases). Trimming shortened V by 2 bases and J by 4 bases, and 12 bases separated the two germline ends. Germline CDR1 MDHEN, CDR2 SYDVKM. This CDR3 contains 15 residues. CDR3 nucleotides: TGTGCCAGCAGTTTAGGAGTGCAGGGTAATCAGCCCCAGCATTTT. Amino acid sequence: CASSLGVQGNQPQHF. Using reference TRBV28 and TRBJ1-5 for the parts outside the CDR3, the full variable domain is DVKVTQSSRYLVKRTGEKVFLECVQDMDHENMFWYRQDPGLGLRLIYFSYDVKMKEKGDIPEGYSVSREKKERFSLILESASTNQTSMYLCASSLGVQGNQPQHFGDGTRLSIL.

V gene TRBV15 combines with J gene TRBJ1-1; D gene ambiguous. The germline V gene encodes CDR1 LNHNV and CDR2 YYDKDF (reference sequence). The CDR3 covers 12 residues. V lost 4 bases to trimming and J lost 6 bases, with 9 bases between them. As DNA, the CDR3 is TGTGCCACCAGCACGGGATTTGCTGAAGCTTTCTTT. It specifies CATSTGFAEAFF. Looking up the rest from reference TRBV15 and TRBJ1-1 gives the full variable domain: DAMVIQNPRYQVTQFGKPVTLSCSQTLNHNVMYWYQQKSSQAPKLLFHYYDKDFNNEADTPDNFQSRRPNTSFCFLDIRSPGLGDTAMYLCATSTGFAEAFFGQGTRLTVV.

The chain has TRBV25-1 and TRBJ2-3, with TRBD2 as a possible D gene (7 bases). This CDR3 is 15 amino acids long. The germline V gene has CDR1 MGHDK and CDR2 SYGVNS. Trimming shortened V by 0 bases and J by 9 bases, and 16 bases separated the two germline ends. CDR3 sequence: CASSEYRGGGETQYF. CDR3 DNA: TGTGCCAGCAGTGAATATAGGGGGGGCGGGGAGACGCAGTATTTT.

The V gene is TRBV19, the J gene TRBJ1-1; TRBD1 might be the D (5 bases). Trimming removed 9 bases from V and 0 bases from J, with 17 bases in between. Germline V lookup: CDR1 LNHDA, CDR2 SQIVND (reference sequence). CDR3 size: 15 residues. This chain's CDR3 is CASTPTDLMNTEAFF. CDR3 DNA: TGTGCCAGCACACCGACAGATCTCATGAACACTGAAGCTTTCTTT.

The chain employs TRBV4-2 and TRBJ1-2, with D possibly matching TRBD1 (6 bases). V shed 0 bases and J shed 7 bases, with 18 bases lying between them. Germline CDR1 LGHNA, CDR2 YNFKEQ. This CDR3 contains 16 residues. Written as DNA, the CDR3 is TGTGCCAGCAGCCAAGATCTACCAGGGGTCAATGCTGGCTACACCTTC. Its translation is CASSQDLPGVNAGYTF.

The chain carries TRBV4-2 and TRBJ2-1; TRBD2 matches 10 bases. V shed 3 bases, J shed 2 bases, and the junction held 7 bases outside the gene matches. Germline assignment: CDR1 LGHNA and CDR2 YNFKEQ. There are 17 residues in the CDR3. The chain's CDR3 is CASSQAQAGGPYNEQFF. The CDR3 coding sequence is TGTGCCAGCAGCCAGGCCCAAGCGGGAGGGCCCTACAATGAGCAGTTCTTC.

This sequence joins TRBV5-1 and TRBJ1-4, with TRBD1 identical over 9 bases. Germline loops: CDR1 SGHRS, CDR2 YFSETQ. The CDR3 contains 15 residues. Trimming took 4 bases from V and 4 from J; bases not matched to a gene: 5. The CDR3 protein is CASSPGDRDNEKLFF. DNA of the CDR3: TGCGCCAGCAGCCCGGGGGACAGGGATAATGAAAAACTGTTTTTT.

The rearrangement links TRBV11-3 to TRBJ2-5; perhaps TRBD2 as D (6 bases). Germline V gene data show CDR1 as SGHNT and CDR2 as YENEEA. The length of the CDR3 is 15 residues. V was pared by 3 bases and J by 7 bases, with 18 bases between. CDR3 DNA: TGTGCCAGCAGCTTGGAGGGGCCGCCTTTAGGGACCCAGTACTTC. Protein: CASSLEGPPLGTQYF.

The rearrangement uses TRBV18 and TRBJ1-5; D is unresolved. Per germline, CDR1 KGHSH and CDR2 LQKENI. The CDR3 runs to 14 residues. V lost 2 bases to trimming and J lost 3 bases, with 8 bases between them. The CDR3 region is CASSPSKINQPQHF. The CDR3 DNA reads TGTGCCAGCTCACCATCCAAAATCAATCAGCCCCAGCATTTT.

The chain is built from TRBV4-1 and TRBJ1-6, with TRBD1 matching over 9 bases. V trimming: 5 bases; J trimming: 7 bases; junction bases outside the gene matches: 3. The CDR3 consists of 14 residues. Germline V lookup: CDR1 MGHRA, CDR2 YSYEKL. The CDR3 DNA reads TGCGCCAGCAGCTGGGACAGGGACAATTCACCCCTCCACTTT. Translating it yields CASSWDRDNSPLHF.